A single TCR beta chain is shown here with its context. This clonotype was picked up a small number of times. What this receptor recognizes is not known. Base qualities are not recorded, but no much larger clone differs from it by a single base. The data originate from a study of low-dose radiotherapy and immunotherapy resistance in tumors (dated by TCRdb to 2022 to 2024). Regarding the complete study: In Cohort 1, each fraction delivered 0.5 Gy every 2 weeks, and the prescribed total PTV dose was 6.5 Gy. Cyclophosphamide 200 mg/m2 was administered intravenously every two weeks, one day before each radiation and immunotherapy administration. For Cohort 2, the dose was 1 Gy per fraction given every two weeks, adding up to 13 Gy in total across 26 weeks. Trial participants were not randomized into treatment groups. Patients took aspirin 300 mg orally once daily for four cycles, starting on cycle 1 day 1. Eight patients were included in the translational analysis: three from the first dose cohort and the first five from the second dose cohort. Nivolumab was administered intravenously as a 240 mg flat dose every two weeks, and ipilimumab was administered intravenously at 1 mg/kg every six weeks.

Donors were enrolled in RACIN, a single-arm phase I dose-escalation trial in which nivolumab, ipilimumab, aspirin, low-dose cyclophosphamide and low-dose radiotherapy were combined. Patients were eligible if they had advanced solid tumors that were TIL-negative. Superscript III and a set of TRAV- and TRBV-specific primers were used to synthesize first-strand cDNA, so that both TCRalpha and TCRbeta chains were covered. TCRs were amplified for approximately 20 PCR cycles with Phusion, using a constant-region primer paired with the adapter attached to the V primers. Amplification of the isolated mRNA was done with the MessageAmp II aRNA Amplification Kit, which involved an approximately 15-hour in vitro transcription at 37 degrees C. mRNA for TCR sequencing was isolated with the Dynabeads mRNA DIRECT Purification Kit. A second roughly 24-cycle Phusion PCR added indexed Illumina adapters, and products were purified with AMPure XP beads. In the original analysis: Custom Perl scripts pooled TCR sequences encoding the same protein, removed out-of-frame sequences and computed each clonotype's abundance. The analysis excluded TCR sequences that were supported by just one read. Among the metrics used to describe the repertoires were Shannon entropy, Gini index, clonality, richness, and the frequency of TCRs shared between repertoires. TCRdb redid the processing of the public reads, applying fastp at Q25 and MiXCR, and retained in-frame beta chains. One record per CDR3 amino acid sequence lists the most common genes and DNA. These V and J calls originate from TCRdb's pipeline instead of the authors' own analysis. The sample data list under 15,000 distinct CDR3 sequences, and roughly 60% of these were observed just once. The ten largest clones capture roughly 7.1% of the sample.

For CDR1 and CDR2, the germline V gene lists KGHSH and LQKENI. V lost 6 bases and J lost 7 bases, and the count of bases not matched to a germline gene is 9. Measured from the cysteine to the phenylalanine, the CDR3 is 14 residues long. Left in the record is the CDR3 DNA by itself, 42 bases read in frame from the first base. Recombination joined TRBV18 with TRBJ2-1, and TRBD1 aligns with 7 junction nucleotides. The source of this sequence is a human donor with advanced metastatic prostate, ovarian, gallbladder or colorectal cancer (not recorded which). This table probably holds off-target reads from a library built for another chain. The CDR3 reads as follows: CASSPGDRVNEQFF. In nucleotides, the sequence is TGTGCCAGCTCTCCCGGAGACAGGGTTAATGAGCAGTTCTTC.